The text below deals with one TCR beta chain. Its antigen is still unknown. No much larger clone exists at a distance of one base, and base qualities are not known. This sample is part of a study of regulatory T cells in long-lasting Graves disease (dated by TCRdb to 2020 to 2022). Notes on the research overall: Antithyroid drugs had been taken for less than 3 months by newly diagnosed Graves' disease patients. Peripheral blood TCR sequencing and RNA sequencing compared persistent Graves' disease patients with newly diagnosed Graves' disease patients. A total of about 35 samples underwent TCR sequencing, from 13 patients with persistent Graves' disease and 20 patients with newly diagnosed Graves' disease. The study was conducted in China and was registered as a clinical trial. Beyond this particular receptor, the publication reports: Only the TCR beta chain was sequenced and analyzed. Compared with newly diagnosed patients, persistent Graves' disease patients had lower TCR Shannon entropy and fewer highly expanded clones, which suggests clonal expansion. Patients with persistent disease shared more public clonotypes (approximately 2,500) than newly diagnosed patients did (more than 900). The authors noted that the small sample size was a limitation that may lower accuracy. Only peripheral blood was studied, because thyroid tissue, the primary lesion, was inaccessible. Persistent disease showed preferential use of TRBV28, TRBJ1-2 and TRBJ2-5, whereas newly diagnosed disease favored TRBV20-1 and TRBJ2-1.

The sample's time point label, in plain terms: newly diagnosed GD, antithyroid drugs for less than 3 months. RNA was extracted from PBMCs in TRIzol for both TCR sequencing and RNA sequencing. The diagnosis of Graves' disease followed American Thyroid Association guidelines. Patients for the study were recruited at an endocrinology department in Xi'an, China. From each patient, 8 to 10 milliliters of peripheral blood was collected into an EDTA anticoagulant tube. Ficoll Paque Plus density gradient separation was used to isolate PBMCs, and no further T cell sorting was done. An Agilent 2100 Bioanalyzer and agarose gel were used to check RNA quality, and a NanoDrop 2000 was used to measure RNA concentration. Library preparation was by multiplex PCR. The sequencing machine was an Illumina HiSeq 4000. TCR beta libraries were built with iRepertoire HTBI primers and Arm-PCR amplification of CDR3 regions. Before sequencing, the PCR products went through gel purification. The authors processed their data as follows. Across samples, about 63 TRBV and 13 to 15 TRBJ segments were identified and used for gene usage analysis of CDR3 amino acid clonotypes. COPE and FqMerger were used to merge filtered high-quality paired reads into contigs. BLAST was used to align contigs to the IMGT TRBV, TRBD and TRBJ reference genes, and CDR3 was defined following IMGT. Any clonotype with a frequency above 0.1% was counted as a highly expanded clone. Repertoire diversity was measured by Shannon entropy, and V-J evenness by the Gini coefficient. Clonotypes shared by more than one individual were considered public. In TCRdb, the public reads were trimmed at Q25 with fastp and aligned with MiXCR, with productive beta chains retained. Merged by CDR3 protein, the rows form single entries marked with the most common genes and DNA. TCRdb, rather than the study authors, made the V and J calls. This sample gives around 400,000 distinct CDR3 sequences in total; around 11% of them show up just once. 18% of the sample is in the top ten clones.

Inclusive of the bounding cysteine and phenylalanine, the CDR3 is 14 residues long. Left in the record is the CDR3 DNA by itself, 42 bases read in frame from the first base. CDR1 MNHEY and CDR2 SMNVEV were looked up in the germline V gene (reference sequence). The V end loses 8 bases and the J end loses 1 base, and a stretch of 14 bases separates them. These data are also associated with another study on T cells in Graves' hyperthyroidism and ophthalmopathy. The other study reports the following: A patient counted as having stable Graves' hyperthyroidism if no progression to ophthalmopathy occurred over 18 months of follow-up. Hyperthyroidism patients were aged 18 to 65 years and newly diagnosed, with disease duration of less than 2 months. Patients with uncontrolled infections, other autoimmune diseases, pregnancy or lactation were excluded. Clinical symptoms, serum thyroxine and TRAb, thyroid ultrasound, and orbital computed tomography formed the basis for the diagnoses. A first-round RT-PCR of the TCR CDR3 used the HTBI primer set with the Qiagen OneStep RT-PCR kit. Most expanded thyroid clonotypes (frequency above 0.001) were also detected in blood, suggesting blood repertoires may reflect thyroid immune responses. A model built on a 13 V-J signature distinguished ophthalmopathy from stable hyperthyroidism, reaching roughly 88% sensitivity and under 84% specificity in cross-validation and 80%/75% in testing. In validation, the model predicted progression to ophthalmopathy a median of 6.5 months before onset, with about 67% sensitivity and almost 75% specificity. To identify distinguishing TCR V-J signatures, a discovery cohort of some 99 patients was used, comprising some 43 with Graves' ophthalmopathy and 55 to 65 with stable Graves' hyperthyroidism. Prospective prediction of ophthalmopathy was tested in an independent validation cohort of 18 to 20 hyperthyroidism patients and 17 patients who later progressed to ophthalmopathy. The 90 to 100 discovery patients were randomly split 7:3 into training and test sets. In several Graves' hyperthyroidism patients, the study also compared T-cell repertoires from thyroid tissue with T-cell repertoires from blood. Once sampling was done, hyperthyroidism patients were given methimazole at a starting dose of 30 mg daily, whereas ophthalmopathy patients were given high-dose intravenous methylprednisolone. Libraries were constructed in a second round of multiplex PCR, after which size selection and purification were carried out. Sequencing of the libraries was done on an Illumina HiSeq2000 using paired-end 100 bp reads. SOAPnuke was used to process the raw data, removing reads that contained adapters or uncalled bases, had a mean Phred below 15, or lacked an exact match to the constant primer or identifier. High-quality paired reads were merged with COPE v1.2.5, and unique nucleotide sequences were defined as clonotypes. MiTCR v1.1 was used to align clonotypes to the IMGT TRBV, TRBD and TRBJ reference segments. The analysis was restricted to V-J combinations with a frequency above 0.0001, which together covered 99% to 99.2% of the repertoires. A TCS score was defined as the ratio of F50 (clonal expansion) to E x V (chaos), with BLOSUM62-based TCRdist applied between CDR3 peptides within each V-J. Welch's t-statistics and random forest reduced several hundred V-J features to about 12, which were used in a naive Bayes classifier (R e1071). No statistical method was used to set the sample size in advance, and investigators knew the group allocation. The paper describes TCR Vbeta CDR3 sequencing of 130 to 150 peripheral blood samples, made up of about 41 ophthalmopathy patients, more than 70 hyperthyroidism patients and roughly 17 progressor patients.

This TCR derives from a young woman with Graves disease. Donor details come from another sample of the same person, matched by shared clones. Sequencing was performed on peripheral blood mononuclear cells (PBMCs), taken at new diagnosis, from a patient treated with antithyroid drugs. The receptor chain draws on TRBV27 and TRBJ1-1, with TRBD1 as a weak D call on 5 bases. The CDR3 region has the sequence CASGLIGTNTEAFF. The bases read TGTGCCAGCGGCCTGATAGGGACGAACACTGAAGCTTTCTTT.